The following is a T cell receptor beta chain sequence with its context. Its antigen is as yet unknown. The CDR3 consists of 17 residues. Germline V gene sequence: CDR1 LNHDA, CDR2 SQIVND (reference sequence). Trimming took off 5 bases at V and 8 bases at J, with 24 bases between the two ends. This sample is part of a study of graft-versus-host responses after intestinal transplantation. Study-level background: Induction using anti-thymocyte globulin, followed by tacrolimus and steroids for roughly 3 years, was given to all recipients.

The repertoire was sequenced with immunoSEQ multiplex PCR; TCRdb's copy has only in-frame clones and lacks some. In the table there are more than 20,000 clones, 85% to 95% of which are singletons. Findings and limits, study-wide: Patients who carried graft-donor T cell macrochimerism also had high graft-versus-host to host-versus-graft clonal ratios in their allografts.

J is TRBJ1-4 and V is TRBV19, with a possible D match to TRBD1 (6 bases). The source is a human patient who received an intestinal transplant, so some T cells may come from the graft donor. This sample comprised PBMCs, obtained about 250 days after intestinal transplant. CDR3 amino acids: CASSQPGQKFPGEKLFF. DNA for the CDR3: TGTGCCAGTAGTCAGCCCGGACAGAAATTCCCAGGGGAAAAACTGTTTTTT.